This entry concerns a single T cell receptor (beta chain). Its antigen is not known. The data were taken from a study of regulatory dendritic cells for organ transplantation. Sorted subsets were CFSE-labeled and cultured about 5 days with allogeneic dendritic cells. Some clones are missing from TCRdb's copy, which holds only in-frame ones; the method was immunoSEQ multiplex PCR. The sample has approximately 12,000 clones, approximately 79% seen once. The CDR3 runs to 13 residues. V lost 3 bases and J 8 bases, leaving 13 bases between the germline ends. Per germline, CDR1 LNHDA and CDR2 SQIVND (reference sequence).

J is TRBJ1-1 and V is TRBV19, with unresolved D. This receptor was obtained from a human donor in good health. Sequencing input: naive CD8+ T cells from blood cultured with regulatory dendritic cells. Subset given: CD45RA+ naive T cells. The CDR3 DNA reads as TGTGCCAGTAGTATCTATGAGGGCCACGAAGCTTTCTTT. Encoded protein: CASSIYEGHEAFF.